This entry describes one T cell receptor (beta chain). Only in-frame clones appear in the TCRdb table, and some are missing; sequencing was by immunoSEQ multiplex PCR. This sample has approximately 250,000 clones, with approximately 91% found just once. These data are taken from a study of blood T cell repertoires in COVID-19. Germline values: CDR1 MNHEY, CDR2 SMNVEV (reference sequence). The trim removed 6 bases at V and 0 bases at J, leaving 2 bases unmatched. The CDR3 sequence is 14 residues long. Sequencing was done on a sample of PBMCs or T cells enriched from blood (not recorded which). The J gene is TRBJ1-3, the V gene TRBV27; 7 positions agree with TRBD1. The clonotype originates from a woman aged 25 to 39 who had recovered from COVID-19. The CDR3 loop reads CASSWDSSGNTIYF. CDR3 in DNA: TGTGCCAGCAGCTGGGACAGCTCTGGAAACACCATATATTTT.